This T cell receptor beta chain derives from a study of T cells in Graves' hyperthyroidism and ophthalmopathy. Germline V CDR1 and CDR2: GTSNPN, SVGIG (reference sequence). J gave up 8 bases and V 4 bases, and 13 bases lay outside the gene matches. CDR3 length: 14 amino acids. TCR beta CDR3 region amplification was performed from RNA transcripts. HTBI primers were employed in a first-round RT-PCR of the TCR CDR3. TCRdb used MiXCR to reprocess the multiplex PCR reads, holding one entry per CDR3 protein. The sample lists approximately 500,000 distinct CDR3 sequences, just over 45% occurring once. This clonotype appeared many times. Its target is unknown. Study results and limitations: Ophthalmopathy and stable hyperthyroidism were told apart by a 13 V-J model.

The receptor's source is a woman under 30 with Graves' hyperthyroidism. This rearrangement joins TRBV30 to TRBJ2-5, with 7 nucleotides matching TRBD2. The sequenced sample consisted of peripheral blood or thyroid tissue (not recorded which). The CDR3 nucleotides are TGTGCCTGGACCCCCCGGCTAGCGGACCCCACCCAGTACTTC. This codes for CAWTPRLADPTQYF.